This entry features one T cell receptor beta chain sequence. Its antigen remains unknown. The repertoire was sequenced with immunoSEQ multiplex PCR; TCRdb's copy has only in-frame clones and lacks some. The sample has about 140,000 clones, more than 70% seen once. V was clipped by 1 base and J by 6 bases, with 13 bases between them. Germline-derived CDR1 and CDR2 are SGHTA and FQGNSA. The CDR3 sequence is 15 residues long. The sample comes from a study of T cell responses to AZD1222 COVID-19 vaccine. Whole-study results and caveats: Seropositive at baseline were only a handful of AZD1222 recipients. There were repertoire samples only from the period after the peak T cell response. Regions left unmutated in variants are reportedly the target of nearly half of spike-specific TCRs.

The V call is TRBV7-2, the J call TRBJ2-1; perhaps TRBD2 as D (6 bases). The sample here was peripheral blood, taken 28 days after the second AZD1222 dose. The clonotype originates from an adult who received the AZD1222 COVID-19 vaccine. CDR3 DNA: TGTGCCAGCAGCTTAGTGGCGGGGCGTGGCAATGAGCAGTTCTTC. Its protein is CASSLVAGRGNEQFF.